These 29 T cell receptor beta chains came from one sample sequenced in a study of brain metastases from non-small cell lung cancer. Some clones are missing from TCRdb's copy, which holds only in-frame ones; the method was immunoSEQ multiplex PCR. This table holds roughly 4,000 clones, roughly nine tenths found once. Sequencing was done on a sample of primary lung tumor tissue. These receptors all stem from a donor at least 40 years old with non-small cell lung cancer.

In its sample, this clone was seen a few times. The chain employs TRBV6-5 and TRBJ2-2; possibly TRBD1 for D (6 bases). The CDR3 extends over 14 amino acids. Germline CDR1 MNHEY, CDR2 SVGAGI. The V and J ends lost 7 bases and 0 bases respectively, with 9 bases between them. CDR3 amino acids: CASNREPNTGELFF. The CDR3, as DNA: TGTGCCAGCAACAGGGAGCCGAACACCGGGGAGCTGTTTTTT.

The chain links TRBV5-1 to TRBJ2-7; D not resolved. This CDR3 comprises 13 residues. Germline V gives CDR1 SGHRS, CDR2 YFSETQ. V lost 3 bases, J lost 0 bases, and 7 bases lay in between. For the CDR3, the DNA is TGCGCCAGCAGCTCCCGGGCCTCCTACGAGCAGTACTTC. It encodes CASSSRASYEQYF.

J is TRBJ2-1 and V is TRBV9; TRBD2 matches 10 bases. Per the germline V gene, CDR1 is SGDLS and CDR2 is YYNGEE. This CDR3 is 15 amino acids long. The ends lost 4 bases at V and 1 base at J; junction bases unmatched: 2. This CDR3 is CASSLGLASYNEQFF. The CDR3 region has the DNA TGTGCCAGCAGCTTGGGACTAGCGTCCTACAATGAGCAGTTCTTC.

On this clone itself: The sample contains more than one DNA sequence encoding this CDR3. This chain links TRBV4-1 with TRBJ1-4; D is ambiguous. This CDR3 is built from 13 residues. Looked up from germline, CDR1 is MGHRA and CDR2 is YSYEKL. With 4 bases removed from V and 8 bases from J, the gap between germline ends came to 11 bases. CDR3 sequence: CASSPAAREKLFF. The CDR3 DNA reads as TGCGCCAGCAGCCCTGCGGCTCGAGAAAAACTGTTTTTT.

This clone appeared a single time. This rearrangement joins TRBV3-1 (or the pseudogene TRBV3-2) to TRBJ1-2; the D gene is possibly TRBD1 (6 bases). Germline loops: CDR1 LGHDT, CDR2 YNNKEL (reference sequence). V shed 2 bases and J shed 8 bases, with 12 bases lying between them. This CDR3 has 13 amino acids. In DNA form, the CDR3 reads TGTGCCAGCAGCCAACTAGGGGGAACGGGCTACACCTTC. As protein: CASSQLGGTGYTF.

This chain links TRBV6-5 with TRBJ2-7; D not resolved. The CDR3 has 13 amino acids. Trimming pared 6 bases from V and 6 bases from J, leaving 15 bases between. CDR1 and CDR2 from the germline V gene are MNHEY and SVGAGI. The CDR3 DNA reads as TGTGCCAGCAGACGGGCTGGCCTGGCCGAGCAGTACTTC. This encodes CASRRAGLAEQYF.

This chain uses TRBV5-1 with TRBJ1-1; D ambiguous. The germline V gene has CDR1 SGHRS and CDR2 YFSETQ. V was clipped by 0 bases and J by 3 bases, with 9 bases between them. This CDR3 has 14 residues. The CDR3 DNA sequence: TGCGCCAGCAGCTTGGGAGGGCAGGACACTGAAGCTTTCTTT. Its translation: CASSLGGQDTEAFF.

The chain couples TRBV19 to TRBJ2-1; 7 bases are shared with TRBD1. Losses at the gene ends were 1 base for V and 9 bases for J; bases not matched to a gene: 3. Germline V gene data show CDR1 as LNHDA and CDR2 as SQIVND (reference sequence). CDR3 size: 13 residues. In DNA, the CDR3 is TGTGCCAGTAGTATAGGACAGGGTTTTGAGCAGTTCTTC. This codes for CASSIGQGFEQFF.

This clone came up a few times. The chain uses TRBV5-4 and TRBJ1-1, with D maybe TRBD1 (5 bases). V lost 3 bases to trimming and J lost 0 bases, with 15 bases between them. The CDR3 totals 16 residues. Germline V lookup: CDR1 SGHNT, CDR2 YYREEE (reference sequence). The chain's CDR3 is CASSYGNPGLNTEAFF. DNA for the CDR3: TGTGCCAGCAGCTATGGAAATCCGGGGCTGAACACTGAAGCTTTCTTT.

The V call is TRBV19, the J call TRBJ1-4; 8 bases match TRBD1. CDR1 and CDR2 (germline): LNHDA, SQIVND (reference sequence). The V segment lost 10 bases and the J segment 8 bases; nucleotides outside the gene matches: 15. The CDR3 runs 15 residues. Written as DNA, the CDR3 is TGTGCCAATAGGCCAGCAGGGGGCGCGGAAGAAAAACTGTTTTTT. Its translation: CANRPAGGAEEKLFF. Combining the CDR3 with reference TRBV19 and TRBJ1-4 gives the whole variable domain DGGITQSPKYLFRKEGQNVTLSCEQNLNHDAMYWYRQDPGQGLRLIYYSQIVNDFQKGDIAEGYSVSREKKESFPLTVTSAQKNPTAFYLCANRPAGGAEEKLFFGSGTQLSVL.

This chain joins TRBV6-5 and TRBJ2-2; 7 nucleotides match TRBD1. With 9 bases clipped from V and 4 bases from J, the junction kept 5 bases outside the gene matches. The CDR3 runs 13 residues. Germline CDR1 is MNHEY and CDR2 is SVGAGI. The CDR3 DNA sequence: TGTGCCAGTAGACAGGGCTTCACCGGGGAGCTGTTTTTT. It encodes CASRQGFTGELFF.

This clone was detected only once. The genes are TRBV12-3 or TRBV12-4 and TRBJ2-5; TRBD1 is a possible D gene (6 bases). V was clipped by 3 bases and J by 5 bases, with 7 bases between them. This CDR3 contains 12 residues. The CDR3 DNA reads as TGTGCCAGCAGTTTGAGGGGGGAGACCCAGTACTTC. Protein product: CASSLRGETQYF.

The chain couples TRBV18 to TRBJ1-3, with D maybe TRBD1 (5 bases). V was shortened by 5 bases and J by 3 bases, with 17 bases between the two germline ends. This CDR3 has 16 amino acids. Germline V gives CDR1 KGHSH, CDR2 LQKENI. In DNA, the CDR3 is TGTGCCAGCTCATCCAGACGGGACCCAATTGGAAACACCATATATTTT. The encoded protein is CASSSRRDPIGNTIYF.

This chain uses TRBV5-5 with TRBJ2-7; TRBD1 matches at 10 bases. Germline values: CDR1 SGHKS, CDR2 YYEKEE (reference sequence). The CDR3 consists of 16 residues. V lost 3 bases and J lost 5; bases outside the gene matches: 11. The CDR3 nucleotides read TGTGCCAGCAGCTCCTCCGGGGACAGGGGCGGGAACGAGCAGTACTTC. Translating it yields CASSSSGDRGGNEQYF.

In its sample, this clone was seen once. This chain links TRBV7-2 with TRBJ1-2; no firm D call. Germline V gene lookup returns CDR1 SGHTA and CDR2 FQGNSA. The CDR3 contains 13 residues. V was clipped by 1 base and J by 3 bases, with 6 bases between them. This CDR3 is CASSLVRDYGYTF. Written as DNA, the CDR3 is TGTGCCAGCAGCTTAGTCCGGGACTATGGCTACACCTTC.

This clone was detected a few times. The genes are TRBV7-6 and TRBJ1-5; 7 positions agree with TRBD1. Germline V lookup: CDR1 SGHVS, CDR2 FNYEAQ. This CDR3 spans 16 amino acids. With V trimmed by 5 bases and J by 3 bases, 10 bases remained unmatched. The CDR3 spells CASSISPGQNNQPQHF. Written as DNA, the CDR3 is TGTGCCAGCAGCATTTCTCCGGGACAGAACAATCAGCCCCAGCATTTT.

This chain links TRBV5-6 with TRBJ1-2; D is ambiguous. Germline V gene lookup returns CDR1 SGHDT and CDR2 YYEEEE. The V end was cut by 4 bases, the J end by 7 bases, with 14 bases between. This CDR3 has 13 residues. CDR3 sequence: CASSRAPAGGYTF. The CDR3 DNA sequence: TGTGCCAGCAGCCGGGCTCCTGCTGGTGGCTACACCTTC.

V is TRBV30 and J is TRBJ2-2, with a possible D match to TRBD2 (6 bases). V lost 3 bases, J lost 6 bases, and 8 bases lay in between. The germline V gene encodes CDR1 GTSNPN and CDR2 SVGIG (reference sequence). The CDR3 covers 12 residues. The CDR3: CAWRVAAGELFF. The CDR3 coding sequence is TGTGCCTGGAGGGTAGCGGCCGGGGAGCTGTTTTTT.

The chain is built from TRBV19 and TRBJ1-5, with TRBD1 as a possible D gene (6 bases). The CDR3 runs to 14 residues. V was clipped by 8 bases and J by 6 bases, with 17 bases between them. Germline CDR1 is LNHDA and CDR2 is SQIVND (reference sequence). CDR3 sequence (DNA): TGTGCCAGTGCGGACAGTTTAAGAGTTCAGCCCCAGCATTTT. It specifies CASADSLRVQPQHF.

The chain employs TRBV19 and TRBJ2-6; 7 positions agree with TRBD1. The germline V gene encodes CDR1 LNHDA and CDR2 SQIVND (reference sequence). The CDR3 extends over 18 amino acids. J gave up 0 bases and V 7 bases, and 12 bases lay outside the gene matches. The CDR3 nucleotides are TGTGCCAGTACCAATGGGGCAGGGGGAACCTCTGGGGCCAACGTCCTGACTTTC. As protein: CASTNGAGGTSGANVLTF.

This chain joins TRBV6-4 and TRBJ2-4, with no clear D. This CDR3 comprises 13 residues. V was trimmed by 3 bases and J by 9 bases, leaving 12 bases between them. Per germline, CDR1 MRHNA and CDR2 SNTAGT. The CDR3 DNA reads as TGTGCCAGCAGTGAGAGCATCAATGGCATTCAGTACTTC. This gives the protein CASSESINGIQYF.

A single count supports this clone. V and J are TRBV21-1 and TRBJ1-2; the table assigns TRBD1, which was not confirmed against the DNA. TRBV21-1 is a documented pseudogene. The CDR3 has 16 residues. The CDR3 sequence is CASSRLAQEFNYGYTF. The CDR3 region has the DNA TGTGCCAGCAGCAGGTTGGCACAGGAGTTTAACTATGGCTACACCTTC.

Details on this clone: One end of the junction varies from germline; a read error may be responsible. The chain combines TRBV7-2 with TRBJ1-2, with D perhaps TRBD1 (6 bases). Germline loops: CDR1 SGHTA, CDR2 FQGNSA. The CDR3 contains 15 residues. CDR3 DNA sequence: TGTGTCAGCAGCTTAGGCCCTTGGACAGCCGATGGCTACACCTTC. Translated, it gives CVSSLGPWTADGYTF. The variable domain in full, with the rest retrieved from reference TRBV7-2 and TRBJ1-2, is GAGVSQSPSNKVTEKGKDVELRCDPISGHTALYWYRQSLGQGLEFLIYFQGNSAPDKSGLPSDRFSAERTGGSVSTLTIQRTQQEDSAVYLCVSSLGPWTADGYTFGSGTRLTVV.

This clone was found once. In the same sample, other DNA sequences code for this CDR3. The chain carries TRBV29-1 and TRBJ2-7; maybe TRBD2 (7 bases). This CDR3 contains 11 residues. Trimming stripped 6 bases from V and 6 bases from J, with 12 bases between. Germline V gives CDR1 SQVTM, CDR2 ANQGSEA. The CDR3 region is CSVGGQSEQYF. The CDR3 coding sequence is TGCAGCGTGGGGGGGCAGAGCGAGCAGTACTTC.

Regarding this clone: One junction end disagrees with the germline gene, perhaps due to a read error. The CDR3 loop reads CASSPTRETQYF. For the CDR3, the DNA is TGCGCTAGCAGCCCCACCCGAGAGACCCAGTACTTC. This rearrangement joins TRBV5-1 to TRBJ2-5; D unclear. Germline CDR1 SGHRS, CDR2 YFSETQ. This CDR3 contains 12 residues.

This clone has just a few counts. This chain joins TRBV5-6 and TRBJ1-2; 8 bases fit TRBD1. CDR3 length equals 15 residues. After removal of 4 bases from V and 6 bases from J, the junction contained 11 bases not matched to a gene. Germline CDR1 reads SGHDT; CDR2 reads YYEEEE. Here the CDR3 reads CASSGEDRVVNGYTF. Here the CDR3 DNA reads TGTGCCAGCAGCGGCGAGGACAGGGTGGTTAATGGCTACACCTTC.

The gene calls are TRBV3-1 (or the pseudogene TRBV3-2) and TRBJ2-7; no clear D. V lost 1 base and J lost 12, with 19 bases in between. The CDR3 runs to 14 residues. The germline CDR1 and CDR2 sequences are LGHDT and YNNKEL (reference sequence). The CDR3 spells CASSQGRYLPPAYF. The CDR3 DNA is TGTGCCAGCAGCCAAGGTCGTTATCTTCCCCCAGCGTACTTC.

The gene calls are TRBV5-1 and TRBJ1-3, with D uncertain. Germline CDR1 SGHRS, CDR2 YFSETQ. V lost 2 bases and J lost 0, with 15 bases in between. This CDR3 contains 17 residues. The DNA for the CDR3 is TGCGCCAGCAGCTTAATCGGGCGGACGAACTCTGGAAACACCATATATTTT. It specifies CASSLIGRTNSGNTIYF. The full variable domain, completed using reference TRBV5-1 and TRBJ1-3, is KAGVTQTPRYLIKTRGQQVTLSCSPISGHRSVSWYQQTPGQGLQFLFEYFSETQRNKGNFPGRFSGRQFSNSRSEMNVSTLELGDSALYLCASSLIGRTNSGNTIYFGEGSWLTVV.

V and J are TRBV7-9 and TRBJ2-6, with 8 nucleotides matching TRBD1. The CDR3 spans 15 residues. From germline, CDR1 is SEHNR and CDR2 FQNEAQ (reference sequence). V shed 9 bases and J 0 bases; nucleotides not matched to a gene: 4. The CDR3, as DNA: TGTGCCAGGGGACAGGACCGCTCTGGGGCCAACGTCCTGACTTTC. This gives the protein CARGQDRSGANVLTF.